The rows below give T cell receptor beta chains drawn from one sample of a study of response to subunit inactivated influenza vaccine. TCRdb independently ran MiXCR on the RT-PCR reads; one entry per CDR3 protein. The top ten hold around 14% of the sample, which has about 520,000 distinct CDR3 sequences, 6% to 9% seen once. Sample: PBMCs from blood, taken around 25 months after vaccination. All receptors derive from a man aged 50 to 75 who received an inactivated influenza vaccine. Both conserved end residues are part of each CDR3. The order of the fields is D gene, clone size, V gene, J gene, CDR3 protein, CDR3 DNA. D genes are given only for firm matches. Clone size, where shown, is once, few, many, or a class for clones that have expanded.

D gene: -
clone size: few
V gene: TRBV7-2
J gene: TRBJ1-1
CDR3 protein: CASRSKSMNTEAFF
CDR3 DNA: TGTGCCAGCAGGAGTAAGAGCATGAACACTGAAGCTTTCTTT

D gene: -
clone size: few
V gene: TRBV29-1
J gene: TRBJ2-1
CDR3 protein: CSGKIAASFYNEQFF
CDR3 DNA: TGCAGCGGAAAAATAGCGGCGTCCTTTTACAATGAGCAGTTCTTC

D gene: -
clone size: -
V gene: TRBV11-3
J gene: TRBJ2-5
CDR3 protein: CASSNTGTPGETQYF
CDR3 DNA: TGTGCCAGCAGCAACACCGGGACCCCGGGAGAGACCCAGTACTTC

D gene: -
clone size: few
V gene: TRBV20-1
J gene: TRBJ1-6
CDR3 protein: CSARPLGENSPLHF
CDR3 DNA: TGCAGTGCTAGACCTTTAGGGGAAAATTCACCCCTCCACTTT

D gene: -
clone size: -
V gene: TRBV5-5
J gene: TRBJ1-3
CDR3 protein: CASSQGPGRSGNTIYF
CDR3 DNA: TGTGCCAGCAGCCAGGGGCCTGGACGATCTGGAAACACCATATATTTT

D gene: TRBD2
clone size: few
V gene: TRBV7-8
J gene: TRBJ2-2
CDR3 protein: CASSLQAGADTGELFF
CDR3 DNA: TGTGCCAGCAGCTTACAAGCGGGGGCGGACACCGGGGAGCTGTTTTTT

D gene: -
clone size: many
V gene: TRBV12-3/TRBV12-4
J gene: TRBJ2-5
CDR3 protein: CASCYGRQETQYF
CDR3 DNA: TGTGCCAGCTGTTATGGGAGACAAGAGACCCAGTACTTC

D gene: -
clone size: many
V gene: TRBV28
J gene: TRBJ2-2
CDR3 protein: CASSLGRLGGVTGELFF
CDR3 DNA: TGTGCCAGCAGTCTCGGACGCCTTGGTGGGGTCACCGGGGAGCTGTTTTTT

D gene: TRBD2
clone size: -
V gene: TRBV20-1
J gene: TRBJ2-5
CDR3 protein: CSASNPAGGPKETQYF
CDR3 DNA: TGCAGTGCTAGTAATCCAGCGGGAGGACCGAAAGAGACCCAGTACTTC

D gene: -
clone size: few
V gene: TRBV20-1
J gene: TRBJ2-7
CDR3 protein: CSARASNSYEQYF
CDR3 DNA: TGCAGTGCTAGAGCTAGCAACTCCTACGAGCAGTACTTC

D gene: -
clone size: few
V gene: TRBV20-1
J gene: TRBJ2-7
CDR3 protein: CSARAPAVSYEQYF
CDR3 DNA: TGCAGTGCTAGAGCCCCCGCGGTCTCCTACGAGCAGTACTTC

D gene: TRBD2
clone size: many
V gene: TRBV7-9
J gene: TRBJ2-7
CDR3 protein: CASSLAGPSGPYEQYF
CDR3 DNA: TGTGCCAGCAGCTTAGCGGGGCCTAGCGGTCCATACGAGCAGTACTTC

D gene: -
clone size: -
V gene: TRBV4-1
J gene: TRBJ2-3
CDR3 protein: CASSQDVGYTDTQYF
CDR3 DNA: TGCGCCAGCAGCCAAGACGTCGGGTACACAGATACGCAGTATTTT

D gene: TRBD1
clone size: few
V gene: TRBV5-1
J gene: TRBJ2-5
CDR3 protein: CASRGSGTGQETQYF
CDR3 DNA: TGCGCCAGCAGAGGCTCCGGGACAGGGCAAGAGACCCAGTACTTC

D gene: -
clone size: many
V gene: TRBV7-7
J gene: TRBJ2-1
CDR3 protein: CASTKGHGLNEQFF
CDR3 DNA: TGTGCTAGCACCAAAGGCCACGGACTCAATGAGCAGTTCTTC

D gene: TRBD2
clone size: many
V gene: TRBV29-1
J gene: TRBJ2-1
CDR3 protein: CSVAGLAGSYNEQFF
CDR3 DNA: TGCAGCGTAGCTGGACTAGCGGGCTCCTACAATGAGCAGTTCTTC

D gene: -
clone size: -
V gene: TRBV12-3/TRBV12-4
J gene: TRBJ2-1
CDR3 protein: CASSTTGAYNEQFF
CDR3 DNA: TGTGCCAGCAGTACCACGGGGGCTTACAATGAGCAGTTCTTC

D gene: -
clone size: many
V gene: TRBV7-2
J gene: TRBJ1-5
CDR3 protein: CASSLGSINQPQHF
CDR3 DNA: TGTGCCAGCAGCTTAGGTTCTATCAATCAGCCCCAGCATTTT

D gene: -
clone size: -
V gene: TRBV5-1
J gene: TRBJ2-7
CDR3 protein: CASSFILLPSSYEQYF
CDR3 DNA: TGCGCCAGCAGCTTCATACTACTTCCAAGCTCCTACGAGCAGTACTTC

D gene: -
clone size: -
V gene: TRBV21-1
J gene: TRBJ2-7
CDR3 protein: CASNLGQGEYSVYEQYF
CDR3 DNA: TGTGCCAGCAACTTAGGACAGGGGGAATATTCTGTCTACGAGCAGTACTTC

D gene: TRBD2
clone size: -
V gene: TRBV30
J gene: TRBJ2-7
CDR3 protein: CAWTGGTYSYEQYF
CDR3 DNA: TGTGCCTGGACGGGAGGGACATATTCCTACGAGCAGTACTTC

D gene: -
clone size: few
V gene: TRBV3-1
J gene: TRBJ1-4
CDR3 protein: CASSQATGMRTNEKLFF
CDR3 DNA: TGTGCCAGCAGCCAAGCGACGGGAATGAGGACTAATGAAAAACTGTTTTTT

D gene: -
clone size: many
V gene: TRBV5-1
J gene: TRBJ2-1
CDR3 protein: CASNSGSGGDEQFF
CDR3 DNA: TGCGCCAGCAATTCCGGTTCTGGGGGCGATGAGCAGTTCTTC

D gene: -
clone size: -
V gene: TRBV12-3/TRBV12-4
J gene: TRBJ1-4
CDR3 protein: CASSFSGAREKLFF
CDR3 DNA: TGTGCCAGCAGTTTTTCGGGGGCGCGGGAAAAACTGTTTTTT

D gene: TRBD2
clone size: -
V gene: TRBV11-2
J gene: TRBJ2-2
CDR3 protein: CASSLDQGPREGPNTGELFF
CDR3 DNA: TGTGCCAGCAGCTTAGATCAGGGCCCGCGGGAGGGCCCGAACACCGGGGAGCTGTTTTTT

D gene: -
clone size: -
V gene: TRBV4-3
J gene: TRBJ2-1
CDR3 protein: CASSQDGGIAQFF
CDR3 DNA: TGCGCCAGCAGCCAAGATGGCGGCATAGCACAGTTCTTC

D gene: TRBD2
clone size: few
V gene: TRBV5-1
J gene: TRBJ2-1
CDR3 protein: CASSDTAGGPHNEQFF
CDR3 DNA: TGCGCCAGCAGCGATACCGCGGGAGGGCCCCACAATGAGCAGTTCTTC

D gene: TRBD1
clone size: -
V gene: TRBV20-1
J gene: TRBJ2-7
CDR3 protein: CSARAGQGIYEQYF
CDR3 DNA: TGCAGTGCTAGAGCGGGACAGGGGATTTACGAGCAGTACTTC

D gene: TRBD1
clone size: -
V gene: TRBV9
J gene: TRBJ2-5
CDR3 protein: CASSVGGQRQTQYF
CDR3 DNA: TGTGCCAGCAGCGTAGGGGGACAGAGGCAGACCCAGTACTTC

D gene: TRBD2
clone size: -
V gene: TRBV20-1
J gene: TRBJ2-5
CDR3 protein: CSAGLAGGRGTQYF
CDR3 DNA: TGCAGTGCTGGACTAGCGGGGGGGCGCGGGACCCAGTACTTC

D gene: TRBD1
clone size: few
V gene: TRBV19
J gene: TRBJ2-7
CDR3 protein: CASSIRTGGSYEQYF
CDR3 DNA: TGTGCCAGTAGTATTCGGACAGGGGGGTCCTACGAGCAGTACTTC

D gene: -
clone size: -
V gene: TRBV6-5
J gene: TRBJ2-3
CDR3 protein: CASRNRADTQYF
CDR3 DNA: TGTGCCAGCAGAAACCGTGCGGATACGCAGTATTTT

D gene: -
clone size: -
V gene: TRBV6-2/TRBV6-3
J gene: TRBJ2-2
CDR3 protein: CASSYTPYTGELFF
CDR3 DNA: TGTGCCAGCAGTTACACCCCCTACACCGGGGAGCTGTTTTTT

D gene: TRBD2
clone size: -
V gene: TRBV4-2
J gene: TRBJ2-2
CDR3 protein: CASSQDRAGALSGELFF
CDR3 DNA: TGTGCCAGCAGCCAAGACAGGGCGGGAGCCCTATCCGGGGAGCTGTTTTTT

D gene: TRBD1
clone size: -
V gene: TRBV7-9
J gene: TRBJ2-1
CDR3 protein: CASSPDRGVSYNEQFF
CDR3 DNA: TGTGCCAGCAGCCCCGACAGGGGAGTGTCCTACAATGAGCAGTTCTTC

D gene: -
clone size: -
V gene: TRBV5-5
J gene: TRBJ2-1
CDR3 protein: CASSPGLNSEQFF
CDR3 DNA: TGTGCCAGCAGCCCTGGGCTCAACAGTGAGCAGTTCTTC

D gene: -
clone size: many
V gene: TRBV4-3
J gene: TRBJ2-3
CDR3 protein: CASSQLRLGGADTQYF
CDR3 DNA: TGCGCCAGCAGCCAACTCCGCCTAGGCGGGGCAGATACGCAGTATTTT

D gene: TRBD2
clone size: many
V gene: TRBV5-1
J gene: TRBJ2-5
CDR3 protein: CASSRRTSAEETQYF
CDR3 DNA: TGCGCCAGCAGCCGTCGGACTAGCGCCGAGGAGACCCAGTACTTC

D gene: -
clone size: -
V gene: TRBV2
J gene: TRBJ2-7
CDR3 protein: CASSEWNSYEQYF
CDR3 DNA: TGTGCCAGCAGTGAGTGGAACTCCTACGAGCAGTACTTC

D gene: -
clone size: few
V gene: TRBV11-2
J gene: TRBJ2-3
CDR3 protein: CASSLDRKLTDTQYF
CDR3 DNA: TGTGCCAGCAGCTTAGATCGAAAACTCACAGATACGCAGTATTTT

D gene: -
clone size: many
V gene: TRBV11-2
J gene: TRBJ2-7
CDR3 protein: CASSLRGSIGEQYF
CDR3 DNA: TGTGCCAGCAGCCTCCGAGGCAGTATTGGCGAGCAGTACTTC

D gene: -
clone size: few
V gene: TRBV12-3/TRBV12-4
J gene: TRBJ2-7
CDR3 protein: CASSLREIYEQYF
CDR3 DNA: TGTGCCAGCAGCCTCCGGGAAATCTACGAGCAGTACTTC

D gene: TRBD1
clone size: few
V gene: TRBV15
J gene: TRBJ1-5
CDR3 protein: CATSTGTGVNQPQHF
CDR3 DNA: TGTGCCACCAGTACCGGGACAGGGGTCAATCAGCCCCAGCATTTT

D gene: -
clone size: -
V gene: TRBV7-9
J gene: TRBJ2-1
CDR3 protein: CASSLAQATSTYNEQFF
CDR3 DNA: TGTGCCAGCAGCTTAGCGCAGGCTACCTCGACCTACAATGAGCAGTTCTTC

D gene: -
clone size: few
V gene: TRBV19
J gene: TRBJ2-5
CDR3 protein: CASSRLMGETQYF
CDR3 DNA: TGTGCCAGTAGCCGGTTGATGGGAGAGACCCAGTACTTC

D gene: -
clone size: few
V gene: TRBV5-1
J gene: TRBJ2-3
CDR3 protein: CASSWVDIRDTQYF
CDR3 DNA: TGCGCCAGCAGCTGGGTGGATATACGAGATACGCAGTATTTT